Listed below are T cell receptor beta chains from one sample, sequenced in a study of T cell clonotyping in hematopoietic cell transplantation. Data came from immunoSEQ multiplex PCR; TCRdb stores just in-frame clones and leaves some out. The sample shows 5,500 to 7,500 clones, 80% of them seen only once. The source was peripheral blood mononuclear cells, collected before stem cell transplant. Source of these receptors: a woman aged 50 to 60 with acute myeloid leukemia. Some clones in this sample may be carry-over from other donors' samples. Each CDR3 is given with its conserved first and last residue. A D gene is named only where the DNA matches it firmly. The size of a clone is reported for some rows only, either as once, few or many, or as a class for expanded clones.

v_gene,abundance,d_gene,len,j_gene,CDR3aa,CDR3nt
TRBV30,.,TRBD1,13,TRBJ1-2,CAWSSHRGDGYTF,TGTGCCTGGAGTTCACACAGGGGCGATGGCTACACCTTC
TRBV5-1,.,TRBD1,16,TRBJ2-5,CASSNAGTGAQETQYF,TGCGCCAGCAGCAACGCCGGGACAGGGGCGCAAGAGACCCAGTACTTC
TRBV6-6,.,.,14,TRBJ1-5,CASSYTSSNQPQHF,TGTGCCAGCAGTTATACTTCCAGCAATCAGCCCCAGCATTTT
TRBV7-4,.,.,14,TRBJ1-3,CASSLTRLGNTIYF,TGTGCCAGCAGCTTAACGCGGCTTGGAAACACCATATATTTT
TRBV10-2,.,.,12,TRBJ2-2,CASSDSFGELFF,TGCGCCAGCAGTGACTCGTTCGGGGAGCTGTTTTTT
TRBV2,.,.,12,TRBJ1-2,CASSEARWMGTF,TGTGCCAGCAGTGAAGCGCGGTGGATGGGTACCTTC
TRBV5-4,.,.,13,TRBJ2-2,CASTVKGVEELFF,TGTGCCAGCACCGTGAAGGGAGTTGAGGAGCTGTTTTTT
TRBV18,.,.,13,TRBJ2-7,CASSPSVMAEQYF,TGTGCCAGCTCACCATCGGTCATGGCCGAGCAGTACTTC
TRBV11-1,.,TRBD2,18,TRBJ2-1,CASSLPPGTSGRANEQFF,TGTGCCAGCAGCTTACCCCCAGGGACTAGCGGGAGGGCGAATGAGCAGTTCTTC
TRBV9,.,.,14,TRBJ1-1,CASSVVSKNTEAFF,TGTGCCAGCAGCGTAGTTTCAAAGAACACTGAAGCTTTCTTT
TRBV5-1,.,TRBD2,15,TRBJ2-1,CASSLGTSGTGEQFF,TGCGCCAGCAGCTTAGGGACTAGCGGGACCGGTGAGCAGTTCTTC
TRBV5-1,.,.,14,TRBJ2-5,CASNSGTQEETQYF,TGCGCCAGCAACTCCGGGACACAGGAGGAGACCCAGTACTTC
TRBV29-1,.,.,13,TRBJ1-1,CSAQTEGDTEAFF,TGCAGCGCCCAAACAGAGGGCGACACTGAAGCTTTCTTT
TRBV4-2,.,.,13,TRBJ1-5,CASSQESTQPQHF,TGTGCCAGCAGCCAAGAGTCAACCCAGCCCCAGCATTTT
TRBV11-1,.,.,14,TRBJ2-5,CASSLSQGYETQYF,TGTGCCAGCAGCTTATCGCAGGGGTACGAGACCCAGTACTTC
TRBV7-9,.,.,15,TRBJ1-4,CASSLEAATNEKLFF,TGTGCCAGCAGCTTAGAGGCAGCAACTAATGAAAAACTGTTTTTT
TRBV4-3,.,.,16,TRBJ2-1,CASSQDWLSSYNEQFF,TGCGCCAGCAGCCAAGATTGGTTAAGCTCCTACAATGAGCAGTTCTTC
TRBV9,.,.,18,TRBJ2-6,CASSARVNPILSGNVLTF,TGTGCCAGCAGCGCGAGGGTGAACCCCATTCTTTCCGGCAACGTCCTGACTTTC
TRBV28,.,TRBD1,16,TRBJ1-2,CASSLGVAGQGGGYTF,TGTGCCAGCAGTTTGGGCGTTGCGGGACAGGGGGGGGGCTACACCTTC
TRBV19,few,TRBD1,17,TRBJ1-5,CASSDYREGAGFQPQHF,TGTGCCAGTAGTGACTACCGGGAGGGGGCAGGATTTCAGCCCCAGCATTTT
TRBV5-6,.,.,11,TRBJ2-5,CASSLRETQYF,TGTGCCAGCAGCTTACGCGAGACCCAGTACTTC
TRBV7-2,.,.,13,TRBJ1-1,CASSLQPNTEAFF,TGTGCCAGCAGCTTACAACCAAACACTGAAGCTTTCTTT
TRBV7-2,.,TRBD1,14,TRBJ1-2,CASNHGQGGNGYTF,TGTGCCAGCAACCACGGACAGGGAGGTAATGGCTACACCTTC
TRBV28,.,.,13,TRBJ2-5,CASSPGPTRTQYF,TGTGCCAGCAGTCCCGGACCCACTCGGACCCAGTACTTC
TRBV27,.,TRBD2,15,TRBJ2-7,CASSRSGSLSYEQYF,TGTGCCAGCAGCCGGAGCGGGAGCCTCTCCTACGAGCAGTACTTC
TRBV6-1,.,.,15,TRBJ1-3,CASSELANSGNTIYF,TGTGCCAGCAGTGAACTGGCAAACTCTGGAAACACCATATATTTT
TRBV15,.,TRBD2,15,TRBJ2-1,CATSSSGTSVDEQFF,TGTGCCACCAGCAGTTCTGGGACTAGCGTCGATGAGCAGTTCTTC
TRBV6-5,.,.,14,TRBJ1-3,CASSLGASGNTIYF,TGTGCCAGCAGTTTAGGGGCCTCTGGAAACACCATATATTTT
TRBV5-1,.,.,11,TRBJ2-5,CASRVGETQYF,TGCGCCAGCAGAGTGGGGGAGACCCAGTACTTC
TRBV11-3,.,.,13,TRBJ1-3,CASSLYAENTIYF,TGTGCCAGCAGCCTCTACGCGGAGAACACCATATATTTT
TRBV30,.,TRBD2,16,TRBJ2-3,CAWSQTSGGASDTQYF,TGTGCCTGGAGTCAAACTAGCGGGGGGGCTTCAGATACGCAGTATTTT
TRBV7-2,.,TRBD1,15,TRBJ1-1,CASSLATGANTEAFF,TGTGCCAGCAGCTTAGCGACAGGGGCGAACACTGAAGCTTTCTTT
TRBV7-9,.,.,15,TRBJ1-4,CASSFGDTRNEKLFF,TGTGCCAGCAGCTTCGGGGATACAAGGAATGAAAAACTGTTTTTT
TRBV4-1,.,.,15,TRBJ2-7,CASSAPGTSTYEQYF,TGCGCCAGCAGCGCCCCTGGGACATCGACCTACGAGCAGTACTTC
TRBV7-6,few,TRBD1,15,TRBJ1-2,CASSSPGGGSYGYTF,TGTGCCAGCAGCTCGCCAGGGGGGGGGAGCTATGGCTACACCTTC
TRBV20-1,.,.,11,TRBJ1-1,CSAMPGIEAFF,TGCAGTGCCATGCCAGGAATTGAAGCTTTCTTT
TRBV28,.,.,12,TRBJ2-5,CASGVGSETQYF,TGTGCCAGCGGAGTGGGGTCAGAGACCCAGTACTTC
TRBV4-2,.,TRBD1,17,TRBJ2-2,CASSPKGQGGYTGELFF,TGTGCCAGCAGCCCTAAGGGACAGGGTGGGTACACCGGGGAGCTGTTTTTT
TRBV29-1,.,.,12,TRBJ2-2,CSAKGETGELFF,TGCAGCGCTAAAGGGGAAACCGGGGAGCTGTTTTTT
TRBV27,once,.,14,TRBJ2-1,CASSSSRGNFEQFF,TGTGCCAGCAGTTCTTCCCGGGGTAATTTCGAGCAGTTCTTC
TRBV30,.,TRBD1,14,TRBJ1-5,CAWSGTGDGQPQHF,TGTGCCTGGAGTGGGACAGGGGATGGACAGCCCCAGCATTTT
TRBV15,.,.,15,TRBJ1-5,CATTPYRGSNQPQHF,TGTGCCACCACCCCCTATCGGGGCAGCAATCAGCCCCAGCATTTT